These 19 T cell receptor beta chains were all obtained from the same sample, sequenced in a study of cytomegalovirus exposure and HLA in healthy donors. PCR involved 60 Vbeta and 13 Jbeta primers. TCRdb's table, derived via immunoSEQ multiplex PCR, lists solely in-frame clones and lacks some. The sample yields under 250,000 clones, just over 75% seen once. Material: PBMCs. The receptors stem from a man under 40 in good health and CMV-seronegative.

The chain couples TRBV2 to TRBJ2-1; D gene unclear. V was pared by 6 bases and J by 8 bases, with 8 bases between. The CDR3 consists of 11 residues. The V gene's germline CDR1 is SNHLY and CDR2 FYNNEI. Here the CDR3 DNA reads TGTGCCAGCAGCCGGGTAGATGAGCAGTTCTTC. Protein product: CASSRVDEQFF.

The chain has TRBV9 and TRBJ1-2; no clear D. This CDR3 is built from 14 residues. Germline V gene lookup returns CDR1 SGDLS and CDR2 YYNGEE. The V and J ends lost 0 bases and 3 bases respectively, with 9 bases between them. The DNA of the CDR3 is TGTGCCAGCAGCGTAGAACCTCAGTACTATGGCTACACCTTC. Translating gives CASSVEPQYYGYTF.

V gene TRBV25-1 combines with J gene TRBJ2-7; 10 bases fit TRBD1. This CDR3 has 14 amino acids. Germline trimming cut 4 bases from V and 4 bases from J; bases unmatched to any gene: 4. From germline, CDR1 is MGHDK and CDR2 SYGVNS. The CDR3 here is CASSAMGQGYEQYF. In DNA form, the CDR3 reads TGTGCCAGCAGTGCGATGGGACAGGGGTACGAGCAGTACTTC.

The genes are TRBV6-1 and TRBJ2-4; 15 bases agree with TRBD2. Per the germline V gene, CDR1 is MNHNS and CDR2 is SASEGT. Trimming took 1 base from V and 1 from J; bases not matched to a gene: 5. This CDR3 comprises 19 residues. The CDR3 DNA reads as TGTGCCAGCAGTGAAGACGGACTAGCGGGAGGGCCGGCCAAAAACATTCAGTACTTC. Its translation: CASSEDGLAGGPAKNIQYF.

The chain carries TRBV28 and TRBJ2-7, with D tentatively TRBD2 (6 bases). The length of the CDR3 is 13 residues. Trimming left V 11 bases short and J 1 base short, with 15 bases between. CDR1 is MDHEN and CDR2 is SYDVKM in the germline V gene. CDR3 bases: TGTGCCGGACGGAGGGACGGATCCTACGAGCAGTACTTC. It codes for CAGRRDGSYEQYF.

The chain recombines TRBV6-5 with TRBJ2-5; D remains ambiguous. Trimming shortened V by 0 bases and J by 1 base, and 9 bases separated the two germline ends. The CDR3 spans 15 residues. CDR1 is MNHEY and CDR2 is SVGAGI in the germline V gene. Here the CDR3 reads CASSYSVVSQETQYF. The CDR3 DNA follows: TGTGCCAGCAGTTACTCGGTCGTCAGCCAAGAGACCCAGTACTTC.

Of note for this clone: At one end the junction does not follow the germline gene, possibly because of a read error. CDR3 nucleotides: TGTGCCAGCAGCTTAAGTTCCCCGGGACTAGCGGGAGGGCCGACCCATTTT. Its translation: CASSLSSPGLAGGPTHF. J is TRBJ2-2 and V is TRBV7-3; TRBD2 agrees at 16 bases. This CDR3 is built from 17 residues. Germline lookup yields CDR1 SGHTA and CDR2 FQGTGA.

V usage is TRBV5-4 and J usage is TRBJ2-3; D may be TRBD2 (6 bases). The CDR3 loop spans 14 amino acids. Looked up from germline, CDR1 is SGHNT and CDR2 is YYREEE (reference sequence). V gave up 4 bases and J gave up 4 bases, with 13 bases separating them. CDR3 protein: CASSNGLSPDTQYF. CDR3 bases: TGTGCCAGCAGCAACGGACTAAGCCCAGATACGCAGTATTTT.

The V call is TRBV4-1, the J call TRBJ1-4; 7 positions match TRBD1. Germline loops: CDR1 MGHRA, CDR2 YSYEKL. The CDR3 is 16 amino acids. V dropped 4 bases and J dropped 7; count of bases not matched to a gene: 12. DNA of the CDR3: TGCGCCAGCAGCCCTCCGGGCAGGGGGGTCGGTGAAAAACTGTTTTTT. It is translated as CASSPPGRGVGEKLFF.

This clone occurred once. This chain uses TRBV7-2 with TRBJ2-1; D not certain. Germline CDR1 is SGHTA and CDR2 is FQGNSA. V gave up 3 bases and J gave up 6 bases, with 12 bases separating them. The CDR3 runs to 14 residues. CDR3 amino acids: CASSFAADRNEQFF. CDR3 coding DNA: TGTGCCAGCAGCTTCGCGGCCGACCGCAATGAGCAGTTCTTC.

A word on this clone: Other nucleotide sequences in the sample specify the same CDR3. This chain links TRBV7-9 with TRBJ2-5; the match to TRBD1 covers 8 bases. Germline trimming cut 5 bases from V and 3 bases from J; bases unmatched to any gene: 8. Per germline, CDR1 SEHNR and CDR2 FQNEAQ (reference sequence). The CDR3 spans 15 residues. The CDR3 DNA reads as TGTGCCAGCAGCCAGGTGACAGGGGTTAAAGAGACCCAGTACTTC. This gives the protein CASSQVTGVKETQYF. Full variable domain (rest looked up from reference TRBV7-9 and TRBJ2-5): DTGVSQNPRHKITKRGQNVTFRCDPISEHNRLYWYRQTLGQGPEFLTYFQNEAQLEKSRLLSDRFSAERPKGSFSTLEIQRTEQGDSAMYLCASSQVTGVKETQYFGPGTRLLVL.

V usage is TRBV19 and J usage is TRBJ1-5, with D tentatively TRBD1 (5 bases). V dropped 3 bases and J dropped 2 bases, with 17 bases sitting between them. The CDR3 is 17 amino acids. Germline V CDR1 and CDR2: LNHDA, SQIVND (reference sequence). The DNA of the CDR3 is TGTGCCAGTAGTATCCTACAGGTCCCACGGGGCAATCAGCCCCAGCATTTT. Translating it yields CASSILQVPRGNQPQHF.

The chain recombines TRBV6-5 with TRBJ1-1; TRBD1 might be the D (5 bases). Trimming removed 6 bases at V and 5 bases at J, with 19 bases between. Germline CDR1 reads MNHEY; CDR2 reads SVGAGI. This CDR3 region has 15 residues. The CDR3 nucleotides read TGTGCCAGCAGCAATGGACAAGGGCGTAATACTGAAGCTTTCTTT. Translation gives CASSNGQGRNTEAFF.

V gene TRBV4-2 combines with J gene TRBJ1-4, with 8 positions matching TRBD1. The CDR3 has 14 residues. Germline assignment: CDR1 LGHNA and CDR2 YNFKEQ. The ends lost 1 base at V and 7 bases at J; junction bases unmatched: 2. CDR3 nucleotide sequence: TGTGCCAGCAGCCAAGTGACAGGGGTTGAAAAACTGTTTTTT. Translation gives CASSQVTGVEKLFF.

The chain recombines TRBV4-2 with TRBJ2-2, with TRBD2 as a possible D gene (5 bases). V gave up 6 bases and J gave up 6 bases, with 17 bases separating them. This CDR3 region has 15 residues. Looked up from germline, CDR1 is LGHNA and CDR2 is YNFKEQ. The chain's CDR3 is CASSPLGDRAGELFF. CDR3 DNA sequence: TGTGCCAGCAGTCCCCTCGGGGATCGGGCCGGGGAGCTGTTTTTT.

The chain is built from TRBV6-5 and TRBJ2-5, with 10 bases matching TRBD2. The ends lost 2 bases at V and 5 bases at J; junction bases unmatched: 8. This CDR3 has 16 amino acids. The germline V gene has CDR1 MNHEY and CDR2 SVGAGI. CDR3 sequence reads: CASSYNLAGDTETQYF. CDR3 coding DNA: TGTGCCAGCAGTTACAACCTAGCGGGAGACACTGAGACCCAGTACTTC.

The chain couples TRBV2 to TRBJ2-7; D perhaps matches TRBD2 (6 bases). Trimming cost V 6 bases and J 0 bases, with 15 bases left between them. The germline V gene has CDR1 SNHLY and CDR2 FYNNEI. This CDR3 region has 15 residues. The CDR3 sequence: CASRKGLSSSYEQYF. The CDR3 DNA is TGTGCCAGCAGAAAGGGACTGAGTAGCTCCTACGAGCAGTACTTC.

This clone was counted between two and nine times. This rearrangement joins TRBV5-1 to TRBJ2-7, with 10 positions matching TRBD2. CDR1 SGHRS and CDR2 YFSETQ come from the germline V gene. Unmatched junction bases numbered 11, after V lost 2 bases and J lost 6 bases. The CDR3 is 16 residues long. The CDR3 spells CASSLPTSGTLGEQYF. As DNA, the CDR3 is TGCGCCAGCAGCTTACCCACTAGCGGGACTTTAGGCGAGCAGTACTTC.

This clone was seen a handful of times. The chain couples TRBV2 to TRBJ1-1; possible D gene TRBD1, 5 bases. The germline V gene encodes CDR1 SNHLY and CDR2 FYNNEI. This CDR3 comprises 13 residues. The V end was cut by 6 bases, the J end by 5 bases, with 13 bases between. The CDR3 here is CASRGRASTEAFF. The CDR3, as DNA: TGTGCCAGCAGGGGCAGGGCGAGTACTGAAGCTTTCTTT. The whole variable domain, remainder taken from reference TRBV2 and TRBJ1-1, is EPEVTQTPSHQVTQMGQEVILRCVPISNHLYFYWYRQILGQKVEFLVSFYNNEISEKSEIFDDQFSVERPDGSNFTLKIRSTKLEDSAMYFCASRGRASTEAFFGQGTRLTVV.